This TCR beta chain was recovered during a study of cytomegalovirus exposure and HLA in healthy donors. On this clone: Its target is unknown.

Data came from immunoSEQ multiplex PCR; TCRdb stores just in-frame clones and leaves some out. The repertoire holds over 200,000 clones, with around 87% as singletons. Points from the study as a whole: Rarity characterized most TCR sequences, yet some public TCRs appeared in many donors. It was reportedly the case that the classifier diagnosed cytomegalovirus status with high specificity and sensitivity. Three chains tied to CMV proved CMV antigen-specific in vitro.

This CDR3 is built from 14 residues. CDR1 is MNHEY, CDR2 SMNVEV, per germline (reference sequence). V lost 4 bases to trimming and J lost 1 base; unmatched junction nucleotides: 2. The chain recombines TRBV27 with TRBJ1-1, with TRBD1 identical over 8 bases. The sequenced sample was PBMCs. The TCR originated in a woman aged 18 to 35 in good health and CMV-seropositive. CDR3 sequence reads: CASSSGQGNTEAFF. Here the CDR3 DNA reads TGTGCCAGCAGTTCCGGACAGGGGAACACTGAAGCTTTCTTT.